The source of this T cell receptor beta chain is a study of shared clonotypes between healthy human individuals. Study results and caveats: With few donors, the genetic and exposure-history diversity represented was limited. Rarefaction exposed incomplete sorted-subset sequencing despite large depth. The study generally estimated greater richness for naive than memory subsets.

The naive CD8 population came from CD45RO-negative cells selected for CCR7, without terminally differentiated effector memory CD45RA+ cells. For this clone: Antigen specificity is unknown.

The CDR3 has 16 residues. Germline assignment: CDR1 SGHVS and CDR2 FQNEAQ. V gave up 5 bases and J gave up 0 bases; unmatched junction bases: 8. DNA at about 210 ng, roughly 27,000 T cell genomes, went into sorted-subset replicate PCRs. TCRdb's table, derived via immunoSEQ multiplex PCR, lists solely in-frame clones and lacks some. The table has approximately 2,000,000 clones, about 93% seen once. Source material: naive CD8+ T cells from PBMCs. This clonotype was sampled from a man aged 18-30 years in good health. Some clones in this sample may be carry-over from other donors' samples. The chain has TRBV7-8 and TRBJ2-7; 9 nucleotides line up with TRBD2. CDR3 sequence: CASSPPAGGISYEQYF. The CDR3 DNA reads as TGTGCCAGCAGCCCCCCCGCGGGAGGGATCTCCTACGAGCAGTACTTC. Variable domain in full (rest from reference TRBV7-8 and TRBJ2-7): GAGVSQSPRYKVAKRGQDVALRCDPISGHVSLFWYQQALGQGPEFLTYFQNEAQLDKSGLPSDRFFAERPEGSVSTLKIQRTQQEDSAVYLCASSPPAGGISYEQYFGPGTRLTVT.